This T cell receptor beta chain was recovered during a study of T cells in Graves' hyperthyroidism and ophthalmopathy. This clonotype has at least ten counts. The antigen remains undetermined. Findings of the study overall: Ophthalmopathy was distinguished from stable hyperthyroidism by 13 V-J signatures.

What was amplified from RNA transcripts were TCR beta CDR3 regions. A first-round RT-PCR of the TCR CDR3 used the HTBI primer set. Using its own MiXCR run on the multiplex PCR reads, TCRdb lists one record per CDR3 protein. The table records 250,000 to 300,000 distinct CDR3 sequences, about 15% of them present only once. The V and J ends lost 3 bases and 2 bases respectively, with 8 bases between them. This CDR3 contains 13 residues. The V and J genes are TRBV12-3 or TRBV12-4 and TRBJ2-7; D ambiguous. The receptor was derived from a woman aged 45-65 years with Graves' hyperthyroidism that later progressed to Graves' ophthalmopathy. Sequenced input: blood. CDR3 DNA sequence: TGTGCCAGCAGTTTGGGCAGTCCCTACGAGCAGTACTTC. It yields the protein CASSLGSPYEQYF.